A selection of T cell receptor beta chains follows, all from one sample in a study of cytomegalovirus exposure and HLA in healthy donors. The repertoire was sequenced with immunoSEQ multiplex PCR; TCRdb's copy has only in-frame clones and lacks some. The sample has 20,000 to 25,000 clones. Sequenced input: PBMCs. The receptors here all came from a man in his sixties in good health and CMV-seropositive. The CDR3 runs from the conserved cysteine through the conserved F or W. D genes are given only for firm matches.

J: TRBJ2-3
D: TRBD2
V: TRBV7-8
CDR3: CASSLSRVASGRSGPDTQYF
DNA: TGTGCCAGCAGCTTATCCCGGGTGGCTAGCGGGAGGTCGGGGCCAGATACGCAGTATTTT

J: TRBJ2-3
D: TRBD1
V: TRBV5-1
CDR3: CASSLTGDSTDTQYF
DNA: TGCGCCAGCAGCTTAACAGGGGACAGCACAGATACGCAGTATTTT

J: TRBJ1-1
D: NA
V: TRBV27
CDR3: CASSKPAGGVNTEAFF
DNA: TGTGCCAGCAGTAAGCCCGCCGGGGGAGTGAACACTGAAGCTTTCTTT

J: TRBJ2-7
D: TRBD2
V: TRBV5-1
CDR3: CASSMTSGTYEQYF
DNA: TGCGCCAGCAGCATGACTAGCGGGACCTACGAGCAGTACTTC

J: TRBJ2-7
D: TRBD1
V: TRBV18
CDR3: CASSEGRGLNEQYF
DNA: TGTGCCAGCTCAGAAGGCAGGGGGCTGAACGAGCAGTACTTC

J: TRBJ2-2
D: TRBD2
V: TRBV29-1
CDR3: CSVRGSSGNTGELFF
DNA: TGCAGCGTGAGGGGCTCTAGCGGGAACACCGGGGAGCTGTTTTTT

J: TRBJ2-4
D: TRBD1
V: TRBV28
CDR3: CASSSQGAHKNIQYF
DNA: TGTGCCAGCAGTTCACAGGGGGCCCATAAAAACATTCAGTACTTC

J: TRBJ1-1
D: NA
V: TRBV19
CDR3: CASSIDGPEAFF
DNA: TGTGCCAGTAGTATAGATGGGCCTGAAGCTTTCTTT

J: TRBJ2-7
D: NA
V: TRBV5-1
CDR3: CASSPWSAYEQYF
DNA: TGCGCCAGCAGCCCCTGGAGCGCCTACGAGCAGTACTTC

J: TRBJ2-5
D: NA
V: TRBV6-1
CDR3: CASSEAGSYGTQYF
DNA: TGTGCCAGCAGTGAAGCCGGGTCATATGGGACCCAGTACTTC

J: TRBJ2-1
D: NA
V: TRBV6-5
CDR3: CASSYSQASPNEQFF
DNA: TGTGCCAGCAGTTACTCGCAGGCCTCCCCCAATGAGCAGTTCTTC

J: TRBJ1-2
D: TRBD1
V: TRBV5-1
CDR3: CASSPGTGGSGYTF
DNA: TGCGCCAGCAGCCCGGGGACAGGTGGAAGCGGCTACACCTTC

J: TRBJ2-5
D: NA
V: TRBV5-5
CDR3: CASSLPSQETQYF
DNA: TGTGCCAGCAGCTTGCCCTCTCAAGAGACCCAGTACTTC

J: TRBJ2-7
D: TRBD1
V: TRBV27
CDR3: CASSATGGGLKEQYF
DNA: TGTGCCAGCAGTGCCACAGGGGGAGGTTTAAAGGAGCAGTACTTC

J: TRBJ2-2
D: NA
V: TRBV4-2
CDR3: CASSQDVPQGTGELFF
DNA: TGTGCCAGCAGCCAAGATGTCCCTCAGGGCACCGGGGAGCTGTTTTTT

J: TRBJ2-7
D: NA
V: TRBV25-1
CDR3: CASSELFSSAGQYF
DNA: TGTGCCAGCAGTGAACTTTTTTCTAGCGCAGGGCAGTACTTC